The rows below give T cell receptor beta chains drawn from one sample of a study of CXCR3-negative and CXCR3-positive naive CD8 T cells. No DNA is given; TCRdb re-called the 5' RACE reads and lists each CDR3 protein once. The sample totals approximately 47,000 distinct CDR3 sequences. Sequenced material: naive CXCR3- CD8+ T cells from blood. Receptors originate from a human donor in good health. Some clones in this sample may be carry-over from other donors' samples. The CDR3 runs from the conserved cysteine through the conserved F or W.

CDR3 length,V gene,J gene,CDR3 protein
14,TRBV28,TRBJ1-1,CASSPGGGGTEAFF
17,TRBV28,TRBJ2-7,CASRRLSAAGFSYEQYF
17,TRBV5-1,TRBJ2-1,CASSSPLTGGSYNEQFF
18,TRBV4-2,TRBJ2-7,CASSQAPCGTDQPYEQYF
14,TRBV29-1,TRBJ1-4,CSVEDGRNNEKLFF
14,TRBV20-1,TRBJ2-7,CSARDPQGFYEQYF
17,TRBV5-5,TRBJ2-3,CASSAQGTGGSTDTQYF
14,TRBV7-6,TRBJ1-4,CASSLNRGRPELFF
15,TRBV29-1,TRBJ2-1,CSVGLAGGLQSGQFF
16,TRBV28,TRBJ2-7,CASSFRGLAGTYEQYF
15,TRBV5-6,TRBJ2-5,CASSLGVYSQETQYF
15,TRBV6-2/TRBV6-3,TRBJ2-2,CASTPNQGITGELFF
11,TRBV7-2,TRBJ2-3,CASSLLVRPYF
15,TRBV4-3,TRBJ1-1,CASSPDGTGGGEAFF
14,TRBV7-9,TRBJ1-1,CASSPQNLNTEAFF
14,TRBV6-4,TRBJ1-1,CASSPTDGRTEAFF
17,TRBV15,TRBJ2-7,CATSRETMGTGAYEQYF